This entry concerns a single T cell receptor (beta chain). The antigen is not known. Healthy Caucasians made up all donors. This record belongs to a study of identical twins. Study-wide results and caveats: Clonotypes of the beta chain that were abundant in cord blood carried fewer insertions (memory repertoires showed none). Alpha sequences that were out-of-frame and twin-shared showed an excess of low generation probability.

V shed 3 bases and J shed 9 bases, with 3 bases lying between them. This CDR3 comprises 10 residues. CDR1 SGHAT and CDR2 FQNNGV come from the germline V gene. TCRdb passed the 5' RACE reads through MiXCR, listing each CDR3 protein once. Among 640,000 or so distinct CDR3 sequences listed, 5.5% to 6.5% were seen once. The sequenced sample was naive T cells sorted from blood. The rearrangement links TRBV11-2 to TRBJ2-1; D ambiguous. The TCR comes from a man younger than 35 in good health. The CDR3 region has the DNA TGTGCCAGCAGCTTCGGTGAGCAGTTCTTC. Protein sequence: CASSFGEQFF.